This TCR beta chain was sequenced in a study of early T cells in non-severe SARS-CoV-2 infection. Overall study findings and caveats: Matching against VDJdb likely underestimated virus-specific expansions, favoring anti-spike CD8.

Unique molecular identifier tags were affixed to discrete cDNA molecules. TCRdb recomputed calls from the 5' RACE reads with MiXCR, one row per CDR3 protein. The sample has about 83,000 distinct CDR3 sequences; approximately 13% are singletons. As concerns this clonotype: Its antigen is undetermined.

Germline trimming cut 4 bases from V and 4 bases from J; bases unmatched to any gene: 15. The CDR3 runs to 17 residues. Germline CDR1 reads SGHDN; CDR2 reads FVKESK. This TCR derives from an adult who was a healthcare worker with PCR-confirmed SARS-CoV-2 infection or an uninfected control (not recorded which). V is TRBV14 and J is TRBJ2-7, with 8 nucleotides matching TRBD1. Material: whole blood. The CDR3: CASSRPIAGQGSYEQYF. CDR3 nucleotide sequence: TGTGCCAGCAGCCGCCCAATAGCCGGACAGGGCTCTTACGAGCAGTACTTC.